Below are 8 T cell receptor beta chains sequenced from a single sample in a study of blood T cell repertoires in COVID-19. Repertoires were generated with immunoSEQ multiplex PCR, while TCRdb's copy carries only in-frame clones and drops some. Among over 60,000 clones, around 80% were seen once, and the ten largest hold 13%. Sequencing was performed on peripheral blood. The receptors were gathered from a man in his forties or fifties with COVID-19, enrolled during active disease.

The gene calls are TRBV9 and TRBJ2-3; the D is unclear. CDR1 and CDR2 from the germline V gene are SGDLS and YYNGEE. Between the trimmed V and J ends, which lost 4 bases and 1 base, there was a span of 4 bases. The CDR3 extends over 12 amino acids. In DNA form, the CDR3 reads TGTGCCAGCAGCCCTCGCACAGATACGCAGTATTTT. Translated: CASSPRTDTQYF.

In this sample, this clone turned up once. The chain is built from TRBV5-1 and TRBJ2-1, with 9 bases aligning to TRBD1. Per germline, CDR1 SGHRS and CDR2 YFSETQ. V trimming: 5 bases; J trimming: 7 bases; junction bases outside the gene matches: 7. The length of the CDR3 is 14 residues. CDR3 DNA sequence: TGCGCCAGCAGACAGGGGGCAAGTGTAAATGAGCAGTTCTTC. Translated: CASRQGASVNEQFF.

This rearrangement joins TRBV7-2 to TRBJ2-1; TRBD2 agrees at 9 bases. Losses at the gene ends were 4 bases for V and 10 bases for J; bases not matched to a gene: 2. The germline V gene encodes CDR1 SGHTA and CDR2 FQGNSA. This CDR3 has 12 residues. The CDR3 is CASSSSGGEQFF. CDR3 in DNA: TGTGCCAGCAGCTCGAGCGGGGGGGAGCAGTTCTTC.

The chain joins TRBV19 to TRBJ2-7; 7 bases are a match to TRBD2. The length of the CDR3 is 13 residues. Germline V gene sequence: CDR1 LNHDA, CDR2 SQIVND (reference sequence). V lost 5 bases and J lost 5; bases outside the gene matches: 6. In DNA, the CDR3 is TGTGCCAGTAGTGGGAGGGGAGCCCACGAGCAGTACTTC. It translates to CASSGRGAHEQYF.

The chain uses TRBV7-9 and TRBJ1-6; unclear D gene. V lost 5 bases and J 6 bases, leaving 11 bases between the germline ends. This CDR3 is 14 amino acids long. CDR1 is SEHNR, CDR2 FQNEAQ, per germline (reference sequence). CDR3 coding DNA: TGTGCCAGCAGCCTTGACTCAACTAATTCACCCCTCCACTTT. Protein sequence: CASSLDSTNSPLHF.

This clone occurred a few times. The V call is TRBV11-3, the J call TRBJ1-2; TRBD1 aligns across 9 bases. J gave up 9 bases and V 0 bases, and 8 bases lay outside the gene matches. In germline, CDR1 is SGHNT, CDR2 YENEEA. The CDR3 is 15 residues long. The CDR3 protein is CASSLEPGQGTCYTF. The DNA for the CDR3 is TGTGCCAGCAGCTTAGAGCCTGGACAGGGGACATGCTACACCTTC.

The chain combines TRBV5-1 with TRBJ2-5; 16 positions match TRBD2. CDR1 and CDR2 from the germline V gene are SGHRS and YFSETQ. This CDR3 comprises 17 residues. V lost 2 bases, J lost 10 bases, and 11 bases stayed unmatched. CDR3 nucleotides: TGCGCCAGCAGCTTAACCGGGACTAGCGGGGGGGCAGGTGGCCAGTACTTC. Its translation is CASSLTGTSGGAGGQYF.

The rearrangement joins TRBV2 to TRBJ1-1; unclear D gene. In germline, CDR1 is SNHLY, CDR2 FYNNEI. The CDR3 sequence is 14 residues long. V was trimmed by 7 bases and J by 3 bases, leaving 15 bases between them. CDR3 coding DNA: TGTGCCAGCAAAACGGGAGATCTCTACACTGAAGCTTTCTTT. Translation gives CASKTGDLYTEAFF.